This entry describes one T cell receptor beta chain. Trimming shortened V by 4 bases and J by 2 bases, and 9 bases separated the two germline ends. CDR1 LNHDA and CDR2 SQIVND come from the germline V gene (reference sequence). The CDR3 covers 14 residues. The data derive from a study of blood T cell repertoires in COVID-19. The assay was immunoSEQ multiplex PCR, and TCRdb's table has in-frame clones only and misses some. The data show 200,000 to 250,000 clones, with roughly 84% seen just once and 6.8% held by the top ten. Enrollees, about 18 to 89 years old, lived in some 24 US areas. Sequenced sample: PBMCs or T cells enriched from blood (not recorded which). The rearrangement joins TRBV19 to TRBJ1-3; tentative D call: TRBD1 (6 bases). The origin of this receptor is a woman between 35 and 50 years old who had recovered from COVID-19. CDR3 amino acids: CASSRAGAGNTIYF. The CDR3 coding sequence is TGTGCCAGTAGTAGGGCAGGGGCTGGAAACACCATATATTTT. The full variable domain, completed using reference TRBV19 and TRBJ1-3, is DGGITQSPKYLFRKEGQNVTLSCEQNLNHDAMYWYRQDPGQGLRLIYYSQIVNDFQKGDIAEGYSVSREKKESFPLTVTSAQKNPTAFYLCASSRAGAGNTIYFGEGSWLTVV.